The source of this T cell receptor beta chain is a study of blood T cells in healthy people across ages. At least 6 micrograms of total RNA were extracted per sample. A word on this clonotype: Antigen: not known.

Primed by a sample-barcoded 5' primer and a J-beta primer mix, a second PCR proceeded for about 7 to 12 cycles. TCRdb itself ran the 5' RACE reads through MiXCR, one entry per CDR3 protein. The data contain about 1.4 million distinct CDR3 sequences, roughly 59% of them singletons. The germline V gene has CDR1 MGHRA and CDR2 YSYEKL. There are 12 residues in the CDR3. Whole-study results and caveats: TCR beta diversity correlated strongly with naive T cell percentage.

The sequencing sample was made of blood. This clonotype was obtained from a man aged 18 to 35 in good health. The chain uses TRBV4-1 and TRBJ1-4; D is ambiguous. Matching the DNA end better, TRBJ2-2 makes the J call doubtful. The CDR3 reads CASSQGSSELFF. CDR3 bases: TGCGCCAGCAGCCAAGGTTCATCGGAGCTGTTTTTT.